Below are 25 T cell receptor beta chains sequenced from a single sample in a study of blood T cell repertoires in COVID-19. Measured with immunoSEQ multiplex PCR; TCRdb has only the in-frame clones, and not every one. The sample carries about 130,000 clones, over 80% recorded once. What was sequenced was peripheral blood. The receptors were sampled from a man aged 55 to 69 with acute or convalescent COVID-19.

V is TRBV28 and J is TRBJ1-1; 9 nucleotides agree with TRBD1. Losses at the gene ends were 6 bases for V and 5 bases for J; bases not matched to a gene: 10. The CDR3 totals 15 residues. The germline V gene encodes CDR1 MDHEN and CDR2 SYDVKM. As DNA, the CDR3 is TGTGCCAGCAGGTTCCCGGGACAGGGAGGAACTGAAGCTTTCTTT. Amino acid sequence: CASRFPGQGGTEAFF.

Written as DNA, the CDR3 is TGTGCCAGCCATGGGGACAGATATAGCAATCAGCCCCAGCATTTT. Translated: CASHGDRYSNQPQHF. The rearrangement uses TRBV7-2 and TRBJ1-5; 7 bases match TRBD1. V lost 8 bases, J lost 0 bases, and 7 bases stayed unmatched. This CDR3 contains 15 residues. Per germline, CDR1 SGHTA and CDR2 FQGNSA.

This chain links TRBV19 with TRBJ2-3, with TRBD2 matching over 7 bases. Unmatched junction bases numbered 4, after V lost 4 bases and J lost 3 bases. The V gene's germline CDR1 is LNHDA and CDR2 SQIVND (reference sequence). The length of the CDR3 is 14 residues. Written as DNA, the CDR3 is TGTGCCAGTAGTAAGGGCGGGAGTACAGATACGCAGTATTTT. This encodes CASSKGGSTDTQYF.

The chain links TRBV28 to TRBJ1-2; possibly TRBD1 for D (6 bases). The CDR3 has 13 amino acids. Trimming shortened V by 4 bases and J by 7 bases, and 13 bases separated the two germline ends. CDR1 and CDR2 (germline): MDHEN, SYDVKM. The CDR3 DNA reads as TGTGCCAGCAGTTCTACAGGGATGGGTGGCTACACCTTC. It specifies CASSSTGMGGYTF.

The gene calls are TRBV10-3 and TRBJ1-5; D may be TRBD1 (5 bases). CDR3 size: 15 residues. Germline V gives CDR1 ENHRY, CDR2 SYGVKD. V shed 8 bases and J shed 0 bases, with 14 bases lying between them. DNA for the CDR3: TGTGCCATCGCGGGGGGACGAAATAGCAATCAGCCCCAGCATTTT. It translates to CAIAGGRNSNQPQHF.

The DNA for the CDR3 is TGTGCCAGCAGACAATTTAACACTGAAGCTTTCTTT. This sequence encodes CASRQFNTEAFF. V is TRBV12-3 or TRBV12-4 and J is TRBJ1-1; no firm D call. V was shortened by 6 bases and J by 2 bases, with 7 bases between the two germline ends. The CDR3 contains 12 residues.

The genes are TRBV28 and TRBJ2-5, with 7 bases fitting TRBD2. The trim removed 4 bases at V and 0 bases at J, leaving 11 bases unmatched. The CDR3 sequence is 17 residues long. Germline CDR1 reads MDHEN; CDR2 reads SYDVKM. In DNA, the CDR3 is TGTGCCAGCAGTTCCGAGCAGCGGGGAGTGTACCAAGAGACCCAGTACTTC. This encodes CASSSEQRGVYQETQYF.

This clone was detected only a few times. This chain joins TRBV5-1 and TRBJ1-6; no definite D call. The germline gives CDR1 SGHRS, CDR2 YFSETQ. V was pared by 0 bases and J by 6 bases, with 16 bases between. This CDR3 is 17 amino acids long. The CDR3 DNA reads TGCGCCAGCAGCTTGGATATGGTCTTATCCGGTAATTCACCCCTCCACTTT. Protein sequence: CASSLDMVLSGNSPLHF.

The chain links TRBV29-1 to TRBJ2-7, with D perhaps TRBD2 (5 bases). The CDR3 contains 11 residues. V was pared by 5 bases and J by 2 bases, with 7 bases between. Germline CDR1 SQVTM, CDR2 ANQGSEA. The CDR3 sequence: CSVSGTYEQYF. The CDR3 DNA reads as TGCAGCGTTAGCGGTACCTACGAGCAGTACTTC.

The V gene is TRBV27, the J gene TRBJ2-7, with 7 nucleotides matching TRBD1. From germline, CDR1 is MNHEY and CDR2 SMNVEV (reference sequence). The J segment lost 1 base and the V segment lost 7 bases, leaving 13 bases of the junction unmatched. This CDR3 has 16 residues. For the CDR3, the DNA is TGTGCCAGCATACAATCCGGGACAGCGTCATCCTACGAGCAGTACTTC. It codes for CASIQSGTASSYEQYF.

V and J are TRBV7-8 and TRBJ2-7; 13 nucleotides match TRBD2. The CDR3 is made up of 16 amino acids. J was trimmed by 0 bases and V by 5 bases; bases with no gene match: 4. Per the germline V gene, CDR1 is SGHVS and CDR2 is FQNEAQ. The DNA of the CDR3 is TGTGCCAGCAGCCCGGGACTAGCGGGAAGCTCCTACGAGCAGTACTTC. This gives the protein CASSPGLAGSSYEQYF.

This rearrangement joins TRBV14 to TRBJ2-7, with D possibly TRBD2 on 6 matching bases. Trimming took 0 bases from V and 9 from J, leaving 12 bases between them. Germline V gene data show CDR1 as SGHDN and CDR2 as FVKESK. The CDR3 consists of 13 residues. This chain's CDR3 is CASSQDPVEGQYF. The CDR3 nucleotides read TGTGCCAGCAGCCAAGATCCGGTGGAGGGGCAGTACTTC.

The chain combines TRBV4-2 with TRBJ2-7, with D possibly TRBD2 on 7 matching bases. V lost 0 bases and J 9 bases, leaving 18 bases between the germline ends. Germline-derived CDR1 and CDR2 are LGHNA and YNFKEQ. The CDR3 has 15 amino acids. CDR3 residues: CASSQDAGGGGRQYF. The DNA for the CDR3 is TGTGCCAGCAGCCAAGATGCTGGGGGCGGGGGCCGGCAGTACTTC.

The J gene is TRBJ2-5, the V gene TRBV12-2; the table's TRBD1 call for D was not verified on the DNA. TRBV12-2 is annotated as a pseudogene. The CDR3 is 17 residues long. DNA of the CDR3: TGTGCAAGTCGCTTATCCTCCCTTGGACAGTCGGAAGAGACCCAGTACTTC. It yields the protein CASRLSSLGQSEETQYF.

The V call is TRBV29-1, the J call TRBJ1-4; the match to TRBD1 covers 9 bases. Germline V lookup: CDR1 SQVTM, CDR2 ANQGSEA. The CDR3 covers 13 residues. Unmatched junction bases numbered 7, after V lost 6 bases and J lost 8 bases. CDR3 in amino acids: CSVHRGRGEKLFF. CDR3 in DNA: TGCAGCGTCCACAGGGGGCGCGGGGAAAAACTGTTTTTT.

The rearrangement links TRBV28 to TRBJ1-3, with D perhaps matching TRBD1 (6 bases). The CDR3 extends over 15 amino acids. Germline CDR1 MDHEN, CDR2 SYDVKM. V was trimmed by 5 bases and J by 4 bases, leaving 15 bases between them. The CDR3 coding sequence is TGTGCCAGCAGTGTGGTGGGGGCTGCAGGAAACACCATATATTTT. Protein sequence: CASSVVGAAGNTIYF.

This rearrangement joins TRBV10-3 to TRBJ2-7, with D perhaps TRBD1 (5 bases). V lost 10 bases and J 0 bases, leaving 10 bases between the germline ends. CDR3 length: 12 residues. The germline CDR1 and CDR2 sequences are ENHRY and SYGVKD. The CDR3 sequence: CASGHPSYEQYF. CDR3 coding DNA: TGTGCCAGTGGACACCCCTCCTACGAGCAGTACTTC.

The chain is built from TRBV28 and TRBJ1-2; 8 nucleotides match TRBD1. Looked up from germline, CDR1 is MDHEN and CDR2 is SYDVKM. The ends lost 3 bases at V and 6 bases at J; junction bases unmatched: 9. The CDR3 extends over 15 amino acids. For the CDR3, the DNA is TGTGCCAGCAGTTTTCCTCAGGGGGCGCTGAATGGCTACACCTTC. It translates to CASSFPQGALNGYTF.

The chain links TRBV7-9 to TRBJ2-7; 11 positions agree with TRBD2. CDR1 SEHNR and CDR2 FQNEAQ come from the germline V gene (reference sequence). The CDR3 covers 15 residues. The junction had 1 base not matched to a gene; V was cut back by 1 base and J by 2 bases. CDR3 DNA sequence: TGTGCCAGCAGCTTAGTTAGCGGGAGGGCCTACGAGCAGTACTTC. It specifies CASSLVSGRAYEQYF.

CDR3 nucleotides: TGTGCCAGCAGCTTCGTCTACGACAGGGTTTCTGGGGCCAACGTCCTGACTTTC. It translates to CASSFVYDRVSGANVLTF. The J gene is TRBJ2-6, the V gene TRBV7-3; 7 bases map to TRBD1. Germline CDR1 and CDR2: SGHTA and FQGTGA. The ends lost 3 bases at V and 1 base at J; junction bases unmatched: 9. The CDR3 totals 18 residues.

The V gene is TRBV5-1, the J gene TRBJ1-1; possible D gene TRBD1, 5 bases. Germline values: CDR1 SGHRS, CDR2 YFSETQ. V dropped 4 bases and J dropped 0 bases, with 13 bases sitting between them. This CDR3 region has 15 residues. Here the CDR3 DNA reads TGCGCCAGCAGCCCCCGACAGTCCCTGAACACTGAAGCTTTCTTT. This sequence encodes CASSPRQSLNTEAFF.

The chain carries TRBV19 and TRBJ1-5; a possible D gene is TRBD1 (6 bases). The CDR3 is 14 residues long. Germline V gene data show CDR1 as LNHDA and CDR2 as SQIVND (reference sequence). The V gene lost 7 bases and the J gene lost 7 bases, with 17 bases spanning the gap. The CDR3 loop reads CASTNGNRAQPQHF. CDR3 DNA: TGTGCCAGTACCAATGGGAACAGGGCGCAGCCCCAGCATTTT. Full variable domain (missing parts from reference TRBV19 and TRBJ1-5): DGGITQSPKYLFRKEGQNVTLSCEQNLNHDAMYWYRQDPGQGLRLIYYSQIVNDFQKGDIAEGYSVSREKKESFPLTVTSAQKNPTAFYLCASTNGNRAQPQHFGDGTRLSIL.

The CDR3 spells CASSRANRGLVDTQYF. The CDR3, as DNA: TGTGCCAGCTCACGCGCAAACAGGGGGCTAGTAGATACGCAGTATTTT. The V call is TRBV18, the J call TRBJ2-3; 9 bases align to TRBD1. Losses at the gene ends were 4 bases for V and 5 bases for J; bases not matched to a gene: 10. The length of the CDR3 is 16 residues. The V gene's germline CDR1 is KGHSH and CDR2 LQKENI. The variable domain in full, with the rest retrieved from reference TRBV18 and TRBJ2-3, is NAGVMQNPRHLVRRRGQEARLRCSPMKGHSHVYWYRQLPEEGLKFMVYLQKENIIDESGMPKERFSAEFPKEGPSILRIQQVVRGDSAAYFCASSRANRGLVDTQYFGPGTRLTVL.

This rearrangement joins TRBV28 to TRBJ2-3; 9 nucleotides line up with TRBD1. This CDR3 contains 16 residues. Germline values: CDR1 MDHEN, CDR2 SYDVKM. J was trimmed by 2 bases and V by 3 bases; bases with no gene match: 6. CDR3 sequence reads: CASSLRGTGNTDTQYF. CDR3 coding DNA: TGTGCCAGCAGTTTGAGGGGGACAGGGAACACAGATACGCAGTATTTT. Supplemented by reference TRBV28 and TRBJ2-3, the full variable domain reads DVKVTQSSRYLVKRTGEKVFLECVQDMDHENMFWYRQDPGLGLRLIYFSYDVKMKEKGDIPEGYSVSREKKERFSLILESASTNQTSMYLCASSLRGTGNTDTQYFGPGTRLTVL.

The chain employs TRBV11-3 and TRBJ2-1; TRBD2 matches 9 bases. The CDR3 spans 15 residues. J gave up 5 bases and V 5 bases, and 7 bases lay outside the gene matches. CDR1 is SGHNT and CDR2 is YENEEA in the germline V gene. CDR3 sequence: CASSPGTSPHNEQFF. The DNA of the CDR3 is TGTGCCAGCAGCCCGGGGACTAGCCCCCACAATGAGCAGTTCTTC. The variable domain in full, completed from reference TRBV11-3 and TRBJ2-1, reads EAGVVQSPRYKIIEKKQPVAFWCNPISGHNTLYWYLQNLGQGPELLIRYENEEAVDDSQLPKDRFSAERLKGVDSTLKIQPAELGDSAVYLCASSPGTSPHNEQFFGPGTRLTVL.